Listed below are T cell receptor beta chains from one sample, sequenced in a study of cytomegalovirus exposure and HLA in healthy donors. The table came from immunoSEQ multiplex PCR; TCRdb's copy has only in-frame clones and leaves some out. The table includes 150,000 to 200,000 clones, about 79% detected once. Input material: PBMCs. These receptors were collected from a middle-aged man in good health and CMV-seropositive. The CDR3 runs from the conserved cysteine through the conserved F or W. A D gene is named only where the DNA matches it firmly. Size is omitted from some rows. Given values are once, few, many or a class for expanded clones.

clone_size: -
j_call: TRBJ1-4
d_call: TRBD1
v_call: TRBV9
cdr3_nt: TGTGCCAGCAGCGCGGACGGGACAGGACATCAGAAACTGTTTTTT
cdr3_aa: CASSADGTGHQKLFF

clone_size: few
j_call: TRBJ2-7
d_call: -
v_call: TRBV5-1
cdr3_nt: TGCGCCAGCAGCCCCGTTCCCGGGACAAGCTCCTACGAGCAGTACTTC
cdr3_aa: CASSPVPGTSSYEQYF

clone_size: -
j_call: TRBJ1-1
d_call: -
v_call: TRBV5-1
cdr3_nt: TGCGCCAGCAGCTTCAACGGGGGGCTCGGTTCCACTGAAGCTTTCTTT
cdr3_aa: CASSFNGGLGSTEAFF

clone_size: -
j_call: TRBJ2-7
d_call: -
v_call: TRBV11-2
cdr3_nt: TGTGCCAGCAGCCCGGCCCCAGGGGGAGGCTACGAGCAGTACTTC
cdr3_aa: CASSPAPGGGYEQYF

clone_size: -
j_call: TRBJ1-6
d_call: -
v_call: TRBV5-1
cdr3_nt: TGCGCCAGCAGCTTGGCCCAGGGGTTGGGGACACCCCTCCACTTT
cdr3_aa: CASSLAQGLGTPLHF

clone_size: few
j_call: TRBJ2-5
d_call: -
v_call: TRBV5-4
cdr3_nt: TGTGCCAGCAGCCCCACGGGAGGGGGCCCGTACCAAGAGACCCAGTACTTC
cdr3_aa: CASSPTGGGPYQETQYF

clone_size: -
j_call: TRBJ2-5
d_call: -
v_call: TRBV5-8
cdr3_nt: TGTGCCAGCAGCTTGCGAGGCACCGAGACCCAGTACTTC
cdr3_aa: CASSLRGTETQYF

clone_size: -
j_call: TRBJ2-3
d_call: -
v_call: TRBV7-2
cdr3_nt: TGTGCCAGCAGCTTAGGGTTTAGCTTTCAAACGCAGTATTTT
cdr3_aa: CASSLGFSFQTQYF

clone_size: once
j_call: TRBJ1-1
d_call: -
v_call: TRBV5-1
cdr3_nt: TGCGCCAGCAGCTTGGTCGCGGGGAACACTGAAGCTTTCTTT
cdr3_aa: CASSLVAGNTEAFF

clone_size: -
j_call: TRBJ2-1
d_call: TRBD2
v_call: TRBV19
cdr3_nt: TGTGCCAGTAGTATAGGTCGAGCGGGGGGAGACCTCTACAATGAGCAGTTCTTC
cdr3_aa: CASSIGRAGGDLYNEQFF

clone_size: -
j_call: TRBJ2-3
d_call: TRBD2
v_call: TRBV27
cdr3_nt: TGTGCCAGCAGTTTAAATAGCGGGAGCCCAGATACGCAGTATTTT
cdr3_aa: CASSLNSGSPDTQYF

clone_size: -
j_call: TRBJ2-2
d_call: -
v_call: TRBV27
cdr3_nt: TGTGCCAGCAGTTTCCGCCTGGGGGGGCCCGGGGAGCTGTTTTTT
cdr3_aa: CASSFRLGGPGELFF

clone_size: -
j_call: TRBJ2-7
d_call: -
v_call: TRBV6-6
cdr3_nt: TGTGCCAGCAGCTTAGATAGTAGAGGGGAGCAGTACTTC
cdr3_aa: CASSLDSRGEQYF

clone_size: -
j_call: TRBJ2-7
d_call: TRBD1
v_call: TRBV9
cdr3_nt: TGTGCCAGCAGCGGGGGACAGAGCACCGAGCAGTACTTC
cdr3_aa: CASSGGQSTEQYF

clone_size: -
j_call: TRBJ2-1
d_call: TRBD2
v_call: TRBV5-1
cdr3_nt: TGCGCCAGCAGCTTCCGACTAGCGGGAGCTGACGAGCAGTTCTTC
cdr3_aa: CASSFRLAGADEQFF

clone_size: once
j_call: TRBJ1-3
d_call: -
v_call: TRBV15
cdr3_nt: TGTGCCACCAGCAGAGCACCGAGTGTCTCTGGAAACACCATATATTTT
cdr3_aa: CATSRAPSVSGNTIYF

clone_size: -
j_call: TRBJ2-1
d_call: -
v_call: TRBV7-9
cdr3_nt: TGTTCCAGCAGCTTAGGTGCAGGGCGGAATGAGCAGTTCTTC
cdr3_aa: CSSSLGAGRNEQFF

clone_size: -
j_call: TRBJ2-7
d_call: -
v_call: TRBV5-4
cdr3_nt: TGTGCCAGCAGCTTGGGGGTGGGAGCCCGTTCCTACGAGCAGTACTTC
cdr3_aa: CASSLGVGARSYEQYF

clone_size: -
j_call: TRBJ2-7
d_call: TRBD2
v_call: TRBV28
cdr3_nt: TGTGCCACTATAGCGGGGGGAGACTACTACGAGCAGTACTTC
cdr3_aa: CATIAGGDYYEQYF

clone_size: -
j_call: TRBJ2-1
d_call: TRBD2
v_call: TRBV5-1
cdr3_nt: TGCGCCAGCAGCTTGACTAGCGCGAACTCCTACAATGAGCAGTTCTTC
cdr3_aa: CASSLTSANSYNEQFF

clone_size: -
j_call: TRBJ2-2
d_call: TRBD2
v_call: TRBV28
cdr3_nt: TGTGCCAGCAGTTTATCACTAGCGGGAGTCGGTGGGGAGCTGTTTTTT
cdr3_aa: CASSLSLAGVGGELFF

clone_size: -
j_call: TRBJ1-5
d_call: -
v_call: TRBV6-5
cdr3_nt: TGTGCCAGCAGTAAATCAGGCCGTCATCAGCCCCAGCATTTT
cdr3_aa: CASSKSGRHQPQHF

clone_size: -
j_call: TRBJ1-1
d_call: TRBD1
v_call: TRBV7-3
cdr3_nt: TGTGCCAGCAGCTATACAGGGGGCACTGAAGCTTTCTTT
cdr3_aa: CASSYTGGTEAFF

clone_size: -
j_call: TRBJ1-2
d_call: -
v_call: TRBV7-9
cdr3_nt: TGTGCCAGCAGCCTCGGGGGGGGCGACGTCTATGGCTACACCTTC
cdr3_aa: CASSLGGGDVYGYTF

clone_size: -
j_call: TRBJ2-5
d_call: TRBD2
v_call: TRBV9
cdr3_nt: TGTGCCAGCAGCTCCGGACTAGCGGAGACCCAGTACTTC
cdr3_aa: CASSSGLAETQYF

clone_size: -
j_call: TRBJ1-6
d_call: -
v_call: TRBV11-2
cdr3_nt: TGTGCCAGCAGCTTAGATCTCCGTAATTCACCCCTCCACTTT
cdr3_aa: CASSLDLRNSPLHF

clone_size: -
j_call: TRBJ2-3
d_call: -
v_call: TRBV9
cdr3_nt: TGTGCCAGCAGCGTAGGGGACTCCACAGATACGCAGTATTTT
cdr3_aa: CASSVGDSTDTQYF

clone_size: -
j_call: TRBJ2-7
d_call: TRBD2
v_call: TRBV5-4
cdr3_nt: TGTGCCAGCAGCTCCGATCTAGCGGTAGCCTACGAGCAGTACTTC
cdr3_aa: CASSSDLAVAYEQYF

clone_size: -
j_call: TRBJ2-1
d_call: TRBD2
v_call: TRBV7-3
cdr3_nt: TGTGCCAGCAGCTTAAGTCCAGGGACTAATAGTGAGCAGTTCTTC
cdr3_aa: CASSLSPGTNSEQFF

clone_size: -
j_call: TRBJ1-3
d_call: TRBD1
v_call: TRBV29-1
cdr3_nt: TGCAGCGCCTCCGGGACAGGGGGCTATGAAAACACCATATATTTT
cdr3_aa: CSASGTGGYENTIYF

clone_size: -
j_call: TRBJ1-4
d_call: -
v_call: TRBV7-9
cdr3_nt: TGTGCCAGCAGCCGAGCCTTTGGGGGGGCCAATGAAAAACTGTTTTTT
cdr3_aa: CASSRAFGGANEKLFF

clone_size: few
j_call: TRBJ1-1
d_call: -
v_call: TRBV6-5
cdr3_nt: TGTGCCAGCACCGAACCCAGAACCCTCTGGGCTTTCTTT
cdr3_aa: CASTEPRTLWAFF

clone_size: -
j_call: TRBJ2-3
d_call: TRBD2
v_call: TRBV6-5
cdr3_nt: TGTGCCAGCAGTTACGAGGTGGCTAGCGGGACGGATACGCAGTATTTT
cdr3_aa: CASSYEVASGTDTQYF

clone_size: -
j_call: TRBJ1-4
d_call: TRBD1
v_call: TRBV2
cdr3_nt: TGTGCCAGCAGGGAGGAGGGACAGCCTAATGAAAAACTGTTTTTT
cdr3_aa: CASREEGQPNEKLFF